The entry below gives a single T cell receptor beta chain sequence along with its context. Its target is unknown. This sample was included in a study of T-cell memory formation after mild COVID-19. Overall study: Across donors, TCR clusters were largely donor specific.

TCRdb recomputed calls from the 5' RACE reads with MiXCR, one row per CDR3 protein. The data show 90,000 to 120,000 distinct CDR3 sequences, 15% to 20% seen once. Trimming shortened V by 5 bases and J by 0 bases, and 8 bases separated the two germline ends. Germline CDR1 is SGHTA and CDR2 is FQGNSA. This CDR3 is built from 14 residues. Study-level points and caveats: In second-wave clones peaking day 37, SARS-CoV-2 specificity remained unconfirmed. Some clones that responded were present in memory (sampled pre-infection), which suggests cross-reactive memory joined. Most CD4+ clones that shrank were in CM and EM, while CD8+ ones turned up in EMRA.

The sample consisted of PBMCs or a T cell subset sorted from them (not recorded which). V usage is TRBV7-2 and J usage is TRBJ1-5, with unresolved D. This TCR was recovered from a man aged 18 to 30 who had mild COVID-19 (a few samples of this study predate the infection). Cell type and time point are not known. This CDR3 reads CASSDRVSNQPQHF. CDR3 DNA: TGTGCCAGCAGCGACCGAGTTAGCAATCAGCCCCAGCATTTT.